The rows below give T cell receptor beta chains drawn from one sample of a study of beta chain features in type 1 diabetes. Assay: immunoSEQ multiplex PCR; the TCRdb copy retains only in-frame clones and omits some. The repertoire includes 150,000 to 200,000 clones, 63% of them detected once, and about 0.1% sits in the top ten. Material for sequencing was naive CD4+ T cells from blood. The receptors originated from a man aged 25 to 40 with type 1 diabetes. Both conserved end residues are part of each CDR3. The D gene is left open where the match is weak. Only some rows state a clone size, as once, few, many or a class for expanded clones.

V,size,J,D,CDR3,DNA
TRBV6-5,.,TRBJ1-2,TRBD1,CASSQGGGLYGYTF,TGTGCCAGCAGCCAGGGGGGAGGGCTTTATGGCTACACCTTC
TRBV30,.,TRBJ2-7,TRBD1,CAWSVPGTGAYEQYF,TGTGCCTGGAGTGTACCCGGGACAGGGGCCTACGAGCAGTACTTC
TRBV28,once,TRBJ2-1,.,CASSLSTSYNEQFF,TGTGCCAGCAGTTTATCAACGAGTTACAATGAGCAGTTCTTC
TRBV7-9,.,TRBJ2-1,TRBD1,CASSERTGVRDEQFF,TGTGCCAGCTCCGAACGGACAGGGGTAAGAGATGAGCAGTTCTTC
TRBV6-6,few,TRBJ2-4,.,CASSRIKNIQYF,TGTGCCAGCAGCCGGATTAAAAACATTCAGTACTTC
TRBV30,.,TRBJ1-5,.,CAWSIGGGNQPQHF,TGTGCCTGGAGCATAGGAGGCGGCAATCAGCCCCAGCATTTT
TRBV29-1,few,TRBJ2-2,TRBD1,CSVAGGWSTGELFF,TGCAGCGTAGCAGGGGGCTGGAGCACCGGGGAGCTGTTTTTT
TRBV18,.,TRBJ1-1,.,CASSLQGEDTEAFF,TGTGCCAGCTCCTTACAGGGAGAGGATACTGAAGCTTTCTTT
TRBV5-4,.,TRBJ2-3,.,CASSPSSLQDTQYF,TGTGCCAGCAGCCCATCCTCACTCCAAGATACGCAGTATTTT
TRBV4-3,few,TRBJ2-3,.,CASSQVLADTDTQYF,TGCGCCAGCAGCCAAGTATTAGCGGACACAGATACGCAGTATTTT
TRBV7-7,.,TRBJ2-3,TRBD2,CASSRGLAGSTDTQYF,TGTGCCAGCAGCCGGGGACTAGCGGGGAGCACAGATACGCAGTATTTT
TRBV9,.,TRBJ2-7,.,CASSVVGNEQYF,TGTGCCAGCAGCGTAGTAGGAAACGAGCAGTACTTC
TRBV6-5,once,TRBJ2-3,.,CASSPFRYTDTQYF,TGTGCCAGCAGCCCCTTTAGATACACAGATACGCAGTATTTT
TRBV19,.,TRBJ1-4,.,CASSTGEKLFF,TGTGCCAGTAGCACAGGTGAAAAACTGTTTTTT
TRBV25-1,.,TRBJ1-5,TRBD1,CASSEGQGVNQPQHF,TGTGCCAGCAGTGAGGGACAGGGGGTAAATCAGCCCCAGCATTTT
TRBV7-9,.,TRBJ1-1,.,CASSLVSGTEAFF,TGTGCCAGCAGCTTAGTATCGGGGACTGAAGCTTTCTTT
TRBV7-2,.,TRBJ2-5,.,CASSATTVQRKTQYF,TGTGCCAGCAGCGCTACGACAGTCCAGAGAAAGACCCAGTACTTC
TRBV5-6,few,TRBJ2-6,TRBD2,CASSPSQRGQEANVLTF,TGTGCCAGCAGCCCATCCCAGCGGGGCCAGGAGGCCAACGTCCTGACTTTC
TRBV7-2,.,TRBJ2-7,TRBD2,CASSLVERGRYEQYF,TGTGCCAGCAGCTTGGTCGAGCGGGGGCGCTACGAGCAGTACTTC
TRBV30,few,TRBJ2-7,.,CAWSLRGGEQYF,TGTGCCTGGAGTCTCAGGGGTGGTGAGCAGTACTTC
TRBV29-1,few,TRBJ1-2,.,CSVKNLSGQYGYTF,TGCAGCGTTAAGAATCTTTCAGGACAGTATGGCTACACCTTC
TRBV9,.,TRBJ2-1,TRBD1,CASSDLTGTGMYNEQFF,TGTGCCAGCAGCGACCTGACCGGGACAGGGATGTACAATGAGCAGTTCTTC
TRBV7-2,.,TRBJ2-4,.,CASSLVGGRNIQYF,TGTGCCAGCAGCTTAGTTGGGGGCAGGAACATTCAGTACTTC
TRBV6-5,.,TRBJ1-5,TRBD1,CASSYSGGAGNQPQHF,TGTGCCAGCAGTTACTCAGGGGGCGCCGGCAATCAGCCCCAGCATTTT
TRBV7-9,.,TRBJ1-4,.,CASSPRVDEKLFF,TGTGCCAGCAGCCCCAGGGTAGACGAAAAACTGTTTTTT
TRBV9,.,TRBJ1-6,.,CASSAGQNYNSPLHF,TGTGCCAGCAGCGCGGGACAAAACTATAATTCACCCCTCCACTTT
TRBV29-1,few,TRBJ1-1,.,CSAREGNTEAFF,TGCAGCGCAAGGGAGGGGAACACTGAAGCTTTCTTT
TRBV14,.,TRBJ2-5,.,CASSHGRDSYKGTQYF,TGTGCCAGCAGCCACGGCAGAGACTCTTACAAAGGGACCCAGTACTTC
TRBV7-6,.,TRBJ2-5,.,CASSHRTGLQETQYF,TGTGCCAGCAGCCACCGGACGGGACTCCAAGAGACCCAGTACTTC
TRBV2,.,TRBJ1-6,.,CASSGGDSPLHF,TGTGCCAGCAGTGGAGGGGATTCACCCCTCCACTTT
TRBV4-3,.,TRBJ2-3,TRBD2,CASSQDPSSGGFTDTQYF,TGCGCCAGCAGCCAAGACCCCTCTAGCGGGGGGTTTACAGATACGCAGTATTTT
TRBV30,.,TRBJ2-1,TRBD2,CAWRLAGFYNEQFF,TGTGCCTGGCGACTAGCGGGGTTCTACAATGAGCAGTTCTTC
TRBV9,.,TRBJ2-7,.,CASSVVRRTYEQYF,TGTGCCAGCAGCGTAGTTAGGAGGACCTACGAGCAGTACTTC
TRBV30,.,TRBJ2-2,.,CAAHRSLVGELFF,TGTGCCGCCCACAGGTCATTGGTCGGGGAGCTGTTTTTT
TRBV4-3,.,TRBJ1-3,TRBD1,CASSPDRISGNTIYF,TGCGCCAGCAGCCCGGACAGGATCTCTGGAAACACCATATATTTT
TRBV4-3,.,TRBJ2-5,.,CASSQDWAVQETQYF,TGCGCCAGCAGCCAAGATTGGGCGGTCCAAGAGACCCAGTACTTC